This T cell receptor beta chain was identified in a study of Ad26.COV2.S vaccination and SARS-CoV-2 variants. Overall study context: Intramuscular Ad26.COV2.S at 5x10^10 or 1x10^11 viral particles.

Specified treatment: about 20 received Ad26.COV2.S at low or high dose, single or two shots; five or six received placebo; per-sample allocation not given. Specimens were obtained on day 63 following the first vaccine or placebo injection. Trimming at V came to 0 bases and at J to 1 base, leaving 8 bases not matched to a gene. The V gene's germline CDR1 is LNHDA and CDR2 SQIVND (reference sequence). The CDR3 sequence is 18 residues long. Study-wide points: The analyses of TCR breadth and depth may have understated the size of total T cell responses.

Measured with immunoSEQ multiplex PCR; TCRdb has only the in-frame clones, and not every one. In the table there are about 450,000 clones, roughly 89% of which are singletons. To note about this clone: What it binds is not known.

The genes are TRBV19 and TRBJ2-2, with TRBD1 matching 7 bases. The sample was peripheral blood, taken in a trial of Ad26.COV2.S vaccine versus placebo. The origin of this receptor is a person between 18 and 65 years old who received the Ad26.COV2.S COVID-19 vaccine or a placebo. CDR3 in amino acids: CASSIDSRTGLNTGELFF. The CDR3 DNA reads TGTGCCAGTAGTATAGATTCCCGGACAGGCCTGAACACCGGGGAGCTGTTTTTT.